This TCR beta chain was recovered during a study of early stage breast cancer tumors. Overall study context: About 70% of the 16 invasive tumors were ER+, PR+ and HER2-.

In this sample, this clone turned up once. Trimming pared 4 bases from V and 0 bases from J, leaving 13 bases between. The CDR3 loop spans 15 amino acids. Per germline, CDR1 MDHEN and CDR2 SYDVKM. Clones were read by immunoSEQ multiplex PCR, and TCRdb kept only the in-frame ones, dropping some. The table has almost 55,000 clones, around 90% seen once. The rearrangement links TRBV28 to TRBJ2-7; no reliable D call. This TCR derives from a person aged 65-85 years with breast cancer. Sequenced sample: blood. The CDR3 spells CASSSFTPLSYEQYF. As DNA, the CDR3 is TGTGCCAGCAGTTCTTTCACACCGCTCTCCTACGAGCAGTACTTC.